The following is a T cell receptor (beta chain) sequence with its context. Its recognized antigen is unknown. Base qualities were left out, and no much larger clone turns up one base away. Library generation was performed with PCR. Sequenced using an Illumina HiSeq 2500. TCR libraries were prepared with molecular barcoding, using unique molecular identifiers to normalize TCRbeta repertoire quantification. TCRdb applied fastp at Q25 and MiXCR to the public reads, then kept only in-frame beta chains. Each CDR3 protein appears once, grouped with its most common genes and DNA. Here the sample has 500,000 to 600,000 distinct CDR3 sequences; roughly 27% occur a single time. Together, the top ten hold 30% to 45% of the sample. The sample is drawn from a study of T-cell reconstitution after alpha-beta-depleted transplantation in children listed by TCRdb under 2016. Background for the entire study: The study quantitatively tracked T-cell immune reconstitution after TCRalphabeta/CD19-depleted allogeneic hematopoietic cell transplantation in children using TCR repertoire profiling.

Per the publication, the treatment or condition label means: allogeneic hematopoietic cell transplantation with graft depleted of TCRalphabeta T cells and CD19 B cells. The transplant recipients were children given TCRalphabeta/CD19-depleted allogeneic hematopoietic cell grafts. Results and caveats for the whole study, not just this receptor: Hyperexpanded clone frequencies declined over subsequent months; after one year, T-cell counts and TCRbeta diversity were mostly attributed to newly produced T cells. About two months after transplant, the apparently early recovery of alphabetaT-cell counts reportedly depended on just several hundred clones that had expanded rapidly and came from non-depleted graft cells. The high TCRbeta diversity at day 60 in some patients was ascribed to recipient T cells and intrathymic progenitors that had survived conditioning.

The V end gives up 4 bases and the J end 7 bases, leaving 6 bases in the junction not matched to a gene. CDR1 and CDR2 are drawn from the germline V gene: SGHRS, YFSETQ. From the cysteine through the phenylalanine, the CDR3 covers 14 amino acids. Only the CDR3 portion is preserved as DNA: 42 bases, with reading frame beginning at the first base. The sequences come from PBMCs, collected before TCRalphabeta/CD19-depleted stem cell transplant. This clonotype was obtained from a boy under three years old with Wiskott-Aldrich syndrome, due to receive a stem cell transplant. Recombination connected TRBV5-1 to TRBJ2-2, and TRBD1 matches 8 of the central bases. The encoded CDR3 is CASSSTGGYGELFF. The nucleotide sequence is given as TGCGCCAGCAGCAGTACAGGGGGGTACGGGGAGCTGTTTTTT.